The next 14 T cell receptor beta chains were all read from a single sample in a study of T-cell reconstitution after alpha-beta-depleted transplantation in children. Unique molecular identifiers were incorporated when the TCRbeta library was constructed. TCRdb re-called the PCR reads through MiXCR, storing one row per CDR3 protein. The sample has approximately 420,000 distinct CDR3 sequences, roughly 11% seen once. The material was PBMCs from the stem cell graft donor, obtained from the stem cell graft. These TCRs come from a human donor who donated a stem cell graft to a child with acute myeloid leukemia.

This clonotype was detected many times. This chain uses TRBV6-1 with TRBJ1-1; TRBD1 aligns across 7 bases. Per germline, CDR1 MNHNS and CDR2 SASEGT. This CDR3 region has 16 residues. J lost 6 bases, V lost 5 bases, and 15 bases had no gene match. CDR3 nucleotides: TGTGCCAGCAGTCAGACCGCGGGACAGATTTACTCTGAAGCTTTCTTT. Protein sequence: CASSQTAGQIYSEAFF.

V usage is TRBV11-3 and J usage is TRBJ2-1; D perhaps matches TRBD1 (6 bases). V lost 2 bases and J lost 4, with 21 bases in between. The V gene's germline CDR1 is SGHNT and CDR2 YENEEA. The CDR3 runs 18 residues. CDR3 nucleotides: TGTGCCAGCAGCTTATTCGCTCTGGGACATAATGGGTACAATGAGCAGTTCTTC. Translated: CASSLFALGHNGYNEQFF. Based on the CDR3 plus reference TRBV11-3 and TRBJ2-1, the full variable domain is EAGVVQSPRYKIIEKKQPVAFWCNPISGHNTLYWYLQNLGQGPELLIRYENEEAVDDSQLPKDRFSAERLKGVDSTLKIQPAELGDSAVYLCASSLFALGHNGYNEQFFGPGTRLTVL.

This clonotype has just a few counts. The chain carries TRBV10-3 and TRBJ2-2; no reliable D call. Trimming removed 7 bases from V and 1 base from J, with 10 bases in between. This CDR3 region has 14 residues. Germline CDR1 and CDR2: ENHRY and SYGVKD. Written as DNA, the CDR3 is TGTGCCATCAAGGCGGCAGAGAACACCGGGGAGCTGTTTTTT. Translation: CAIKAAENTGELFF.

This clonotype was observed a few times. The chain has TRBV12-3 or TRBV12-4 and TRBJ2-1; 8 positions agree with TRBD2. The CDR3 is 14 amino acids. The V segment lost 2 bases and the J segment 10 bases; nucleotides outside the gene matches: 7. CDR3 sequence reads: CASSLLAGGLEQFF. Here the CDR3 DNA reads TGTGCCAGCAGTTTACTGGCGGGAGGACTCGAGCAGTTCTTC.

The sample holds one count of this clonotype. At one of its ends the junction is not consistent with the germline gene, which may arise from a read error. The chain joins TRBV12-3 or TRBV12-4 to TRBJ2-1; 7 positions agree with TRBD2. The length of the CDR3 is 14 residues. CDR3 residues: CASSAFRDYNDQFF. The CDR3 DNA follows: TGTGCCAGCAGCGCCTTTAGGGACTACAATGACCAGTTCTTC.

There are a few counts of this clonotype. Because the CDR3's place on the DNA is in doubt, the DNA is left out and the CDR3 is given as listed by TCRdb. The V gene is TRBV6-5, the J gene TRBJ2-6. The CDR3 length is 15 residues, termini included. Looked up from germline, CDR1 is MNHEY and CDR2 is SVGAGI. This CDR3 reads CASSTSNAGANVLTF.

The V call is TRBV18, the J call TRBJ1-5, with D possibly being TRBD1 (6 bases). The CDR3 has 15 amino acids. Germline V CDR1 and CDR2: KGHSH, LQKENI. V was trimmed by 3 bases and J by 6 bases, leaving 15 bases between them. The CDR3 DNA reads as TGTGCCAGCTCACCGGGGACAAACCCCGGTCAGCCCCAGCATTTT. Translating it yields CASSPGTNPGQPQHF.

The sample holds many counts of this clonotype. The chain links TRBV5-6 to TRBJ1-6, with 7 bases aligning to TRBD1. V gave up 5 bases and J gave up 5 bases; unmatched junction bases: 10. The CDR3 spans 16 residues. Germline V gene sequence: CDR1 SGHDT, CDR2 YYEEEE. The CDR3 here is CASRKVQGVNNSPLHF. CDR3 sequence (DNA): TGTGCCAGCAGAAAGGTCCAGGGGGTCAATAATTCACCCCTCCACTTT.

Points on this clonotype: One end of the junction varies from germline; a read error may be responsible. Written as DNA, the CDR3 is TGTGCTAGCAGCCTGGGACTAGCGGGGACCCAAGAGACCCAGTACTTC. It specifies CASSLGLAGTQETQYF. This chain connects TRBV7-7 to TRBJ2-5; 13 bases map to TRBD2. CDR3 length: 16 residues. CDR1 SSHAT and CDR2 FNYEAQ come from the germline V gene (reference sequence).

This rearrangement joins TRBV12-3 or TRBV12-4 to TRBJ2-3, with D hard to call. Trimming took 6 bases from V and 5 from J, leaving 12 bases between them. The CDR3 extends over 13 amino acids. This CDR3 reads CASSRAWGDTQYF. The CDR3 nucleotides are TGTGCCAGCAGCCGTGCTTGGGGAGATACGCAGTATTTT.

This clonotype is labeled as medium-sized. The CDR3, as DNA: TGCAGTGCTAGAGTTGTAGGCTCGGGCACCGGGGAGCTGTTTTTT. It translates to CSARVVGSGTGELFF. This chain connects TRBV20-1 to TRBJ2-2; no firm D call. V lost 1 base and J lost 4, with 13 bases in between. Looked up from germline, CDR1 is DFQATT and CDR2 is SNEGSKA (reference sequence). CDR3 size: 15 residues.

This clonotype was counted ten times or more. V is TRBV6-1 and J is TRBJ2-7; 9 bases are shared with TRBD1. From germline, CDR1 is MNHNS and CDR2 SASEGT. CDR3 size: 13 residues. J was trimmed by 4 bases and V by 8 bases; bases with no gene match: 6. The CDR3 loop reads CASFPGQGYEQYF. In nucleotides, the CDR3 is TGTGCCAGCTTCCCGGGACAGGGATACGAGCAGTACTTC.

The count of this clonotype is one. The junction and the germline gene differ at one end; a read error may be behind it. The chain uses TRBV5-3 and TRBJ2-1; a weak D match, TRBD1 (5 bases). TRBV5-3 is an ORF, and what it does is uncertain. There are 12 residues in the CDR3. The CDR3: CARSLGLLGQFF. As DNA, the CDR3 is TGTGCCAGGAGCTTGGGGCTCCTGGGGCAGTTCTTC.

The rearrangement uses TRBV20-1 and TRBJ1-3; D is possibly TRBD1 (6 bases). This CDR3 comprises 13 residues. Trimming took off 3 bases at V and 4 bases at J, with 10 bases between the two ends. Germline V gives CDR1 DFQATT, CDR2 SNEGSKA (reference sequence). CDR3 sequence (DNA): TGCAGTGCTAGTTGGCAGGGGGGAAACACCATATATTTT. Encoded protein: CSASWQGGNTIYF.